The source of this T cell receptor (beta chain) is a study of T cells in women clearing cervical HPV infection. Whole-study context: Women with histologically confirmed HPV16-related CIN3 or worse, 2 with invasive cancer, served as cases. General study points: CIN3+ cases had significantly higher TCR repertoire richness than controls, but evenness did not differ.

TCRdb's table, derived via immunoSEQ multiplex PCR, lists solely in-frame clones and lacks some. The data include some 46,000 clones; the top ten clones carry 35%. Worth noting for this clone: Its target is unknown. With the read ending 3 residues before the CDR3 end, the germline J gene is used to fill in that end.

The CDR3 length is 15 residues. Looked up from germline, CDR1 is SQVTM and CDR2 is ANQGSEA. Trimming stripped 6 bases from V and 5 bases from J, with 22 bases between. Sequenced: blood buffy coat. This clonotype was sampled from a woman aged 18 to 75 with a cervical HPV16 infection that either progressed to CIN3+ or cleared (not recorded which). This chain connects TRBV29-1 to TRBJ2-5; either TRBD1 or TRBD2 may fit D (6 bases each). The CDR3: CSVGGLSGHGETQYF. Incomplete CDR3 DNA: TGCAGCGTGGGAGGACTCTCGGGACACGGGGAGACC.